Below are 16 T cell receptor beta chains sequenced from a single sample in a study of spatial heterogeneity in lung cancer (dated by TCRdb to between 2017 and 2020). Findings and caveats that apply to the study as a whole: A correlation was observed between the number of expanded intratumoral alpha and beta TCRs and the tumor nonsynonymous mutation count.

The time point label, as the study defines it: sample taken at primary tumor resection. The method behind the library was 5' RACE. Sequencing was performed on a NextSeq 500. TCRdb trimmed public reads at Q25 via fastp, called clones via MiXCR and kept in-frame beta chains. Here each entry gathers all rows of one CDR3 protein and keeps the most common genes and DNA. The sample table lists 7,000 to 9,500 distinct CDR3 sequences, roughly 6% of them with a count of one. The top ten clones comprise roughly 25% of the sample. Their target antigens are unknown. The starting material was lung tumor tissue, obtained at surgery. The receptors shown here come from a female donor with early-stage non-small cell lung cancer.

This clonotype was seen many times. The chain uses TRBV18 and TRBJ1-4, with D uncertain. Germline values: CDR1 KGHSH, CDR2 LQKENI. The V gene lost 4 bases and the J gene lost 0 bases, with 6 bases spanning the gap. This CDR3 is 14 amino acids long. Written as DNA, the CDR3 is TGTGCCAGCTCACTGGGTGCAACTAATGAAAAACTGTTTTTT. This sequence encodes CASSLGATNEKLFF.

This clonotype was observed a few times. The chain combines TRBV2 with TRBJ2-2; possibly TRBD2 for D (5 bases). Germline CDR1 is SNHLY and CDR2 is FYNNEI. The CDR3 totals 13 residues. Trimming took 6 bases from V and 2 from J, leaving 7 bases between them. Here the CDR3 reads CASSGENTGELFF. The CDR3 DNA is TGTGCCAGCAGCGGGGAAAACACCGGGGAGCTGTTTTTT.

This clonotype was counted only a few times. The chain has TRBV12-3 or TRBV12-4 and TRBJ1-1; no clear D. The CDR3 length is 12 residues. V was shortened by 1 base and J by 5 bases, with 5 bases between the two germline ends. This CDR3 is CASSLDRTEAFF. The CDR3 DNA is TGTGCCAGCAGTTTAGACAGAACTGAAGCTTTCTTT.

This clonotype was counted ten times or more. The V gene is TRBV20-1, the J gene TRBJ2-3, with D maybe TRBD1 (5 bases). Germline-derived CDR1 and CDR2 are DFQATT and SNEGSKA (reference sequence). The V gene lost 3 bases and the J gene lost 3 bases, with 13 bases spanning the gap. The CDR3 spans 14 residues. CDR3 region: CSARGLEQTDTQYF. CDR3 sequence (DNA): TGCAGTGCTAGGGGGCTAGAACAAACAGATACGCAGTATTTT.

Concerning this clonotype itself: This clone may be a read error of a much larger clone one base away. CDR3 protein: CDTSDHRVNYGYTF. The CDR3 DNA reads as TGTGACACCAGTGATCACAGGGTCAACTATGGCTACACCTTC. The chain combines TRBV24-1 with TRBJ1-2, with D possibly being TRBD1 (6 bases). The CDR3 runs to 14 residues. CDR1 KGHDR and CDR2 SFDVKD come from the germline V gene.

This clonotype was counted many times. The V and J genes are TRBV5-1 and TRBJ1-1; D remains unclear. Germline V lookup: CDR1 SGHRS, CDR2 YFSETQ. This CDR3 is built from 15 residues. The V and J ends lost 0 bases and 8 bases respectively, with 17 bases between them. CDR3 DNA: TGCGCCAGCAGCTTGGTAGGTACGACGGTCGCCGAAGCTTTCTTT. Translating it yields CASSLVGTTVAEAFF.

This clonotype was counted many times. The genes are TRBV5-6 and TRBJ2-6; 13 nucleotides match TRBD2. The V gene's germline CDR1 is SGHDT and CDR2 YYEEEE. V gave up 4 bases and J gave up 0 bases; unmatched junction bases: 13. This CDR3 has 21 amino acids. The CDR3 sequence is CASSHSNGLAGEISGANVLTF. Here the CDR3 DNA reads TGTGCCAGCAGCCACTCAAACGGACTAGCGGGGGAAATCTCTGGGGCCAACGTCCTGACTTTC.

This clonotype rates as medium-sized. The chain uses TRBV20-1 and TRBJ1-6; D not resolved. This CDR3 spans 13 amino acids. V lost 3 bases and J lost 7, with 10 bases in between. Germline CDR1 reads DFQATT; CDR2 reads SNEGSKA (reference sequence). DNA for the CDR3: TGCAGTGCTAGTGGCCGGATCAATTCACCCCTCCACTTT. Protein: CSASGRINSPLHF.

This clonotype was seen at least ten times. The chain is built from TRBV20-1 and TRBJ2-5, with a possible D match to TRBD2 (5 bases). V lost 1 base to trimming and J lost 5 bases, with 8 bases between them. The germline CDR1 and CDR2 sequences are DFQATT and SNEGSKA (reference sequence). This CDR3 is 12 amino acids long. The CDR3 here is CSARVAGETQYF. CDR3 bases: TGCAGTGCTAGAGTTGCGGGCGAGACCCAGTACTTC.

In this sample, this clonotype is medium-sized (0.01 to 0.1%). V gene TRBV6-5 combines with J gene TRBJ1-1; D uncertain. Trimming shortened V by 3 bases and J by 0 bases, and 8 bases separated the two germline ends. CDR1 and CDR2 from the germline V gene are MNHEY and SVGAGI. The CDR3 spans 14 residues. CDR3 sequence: CASSYTEMNTEAFF. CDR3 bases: TGTGCCAGCAGTTATACGGAGATGAACACTGAAGCTTTCTTT.

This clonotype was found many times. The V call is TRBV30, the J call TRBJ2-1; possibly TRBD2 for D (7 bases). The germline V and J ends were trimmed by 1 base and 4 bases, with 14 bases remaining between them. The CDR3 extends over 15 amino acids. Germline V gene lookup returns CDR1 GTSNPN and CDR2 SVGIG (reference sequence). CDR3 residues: CAWSGEGGGYNEQFF. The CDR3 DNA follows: TGTGCCTGGAGTGGGGAGGGAGGGGGATACAATGAGCAGTTCTTC.

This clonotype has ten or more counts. For the CDR3, the DNA is TGTGCCAGCAGCCAACCGGGACAGACCTATGGCTACACCTTC. As protein: CASSQPGQTYGYTF. The chain carries TRBV4-2 and TRBJ1-2; 7 nucleotides match TRBD1. Per the germline V gene, CDR1 is LGHNA and CDR2 is YNFKEQ. The CDR3 runs to 14 residues. J gave up 4 bases and V 2 bases, and 4 bases lay outside the gene matches.

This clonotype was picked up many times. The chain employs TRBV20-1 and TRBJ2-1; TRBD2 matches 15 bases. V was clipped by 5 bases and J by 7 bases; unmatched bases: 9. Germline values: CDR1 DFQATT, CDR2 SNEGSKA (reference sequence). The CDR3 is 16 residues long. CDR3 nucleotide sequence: TGCAGTGCTCAGGGACTAGCGGGAGGTGCTGGTAATGAGCAGTTCTTC. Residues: CSAQGLAGGAGNEQFF.

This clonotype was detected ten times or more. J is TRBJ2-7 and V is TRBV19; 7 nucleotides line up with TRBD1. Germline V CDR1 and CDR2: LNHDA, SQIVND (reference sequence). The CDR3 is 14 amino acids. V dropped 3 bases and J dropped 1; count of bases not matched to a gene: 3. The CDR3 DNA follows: TGTGCCAGTAGTATGACAGGGCAATCCTACGAGCAGTACTTC. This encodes CASSMTGQSYEQYF.

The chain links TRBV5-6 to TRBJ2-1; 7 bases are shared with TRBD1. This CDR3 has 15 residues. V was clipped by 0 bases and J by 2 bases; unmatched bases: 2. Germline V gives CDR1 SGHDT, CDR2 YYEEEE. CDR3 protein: CASSLEQGAYNEQFF. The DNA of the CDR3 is TGTGCCAGCAGCTTGGAGCAGGGGGCCTACAATGAGCAGTTCTTC.

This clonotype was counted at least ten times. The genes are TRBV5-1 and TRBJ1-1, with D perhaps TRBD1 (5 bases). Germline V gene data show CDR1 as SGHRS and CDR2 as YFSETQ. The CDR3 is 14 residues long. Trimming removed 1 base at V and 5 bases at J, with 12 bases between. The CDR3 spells CASSLSPGRTEAFF. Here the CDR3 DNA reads TGCGCCAGCAGCTTGAGCCCGGGGCGGACTGAAGCTTTCTTT. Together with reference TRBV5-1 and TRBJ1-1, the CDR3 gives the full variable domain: KAGVTQTPRYLIKTRGQQVTLSCSPISGHRSVSWYQQTPGQGLQFLFEYFSETQRNKGNFPGRFSGRQFSNSRSEMNVSTLELGDSALYLCASSLSPGRTEAFFGQGTRLTVV.